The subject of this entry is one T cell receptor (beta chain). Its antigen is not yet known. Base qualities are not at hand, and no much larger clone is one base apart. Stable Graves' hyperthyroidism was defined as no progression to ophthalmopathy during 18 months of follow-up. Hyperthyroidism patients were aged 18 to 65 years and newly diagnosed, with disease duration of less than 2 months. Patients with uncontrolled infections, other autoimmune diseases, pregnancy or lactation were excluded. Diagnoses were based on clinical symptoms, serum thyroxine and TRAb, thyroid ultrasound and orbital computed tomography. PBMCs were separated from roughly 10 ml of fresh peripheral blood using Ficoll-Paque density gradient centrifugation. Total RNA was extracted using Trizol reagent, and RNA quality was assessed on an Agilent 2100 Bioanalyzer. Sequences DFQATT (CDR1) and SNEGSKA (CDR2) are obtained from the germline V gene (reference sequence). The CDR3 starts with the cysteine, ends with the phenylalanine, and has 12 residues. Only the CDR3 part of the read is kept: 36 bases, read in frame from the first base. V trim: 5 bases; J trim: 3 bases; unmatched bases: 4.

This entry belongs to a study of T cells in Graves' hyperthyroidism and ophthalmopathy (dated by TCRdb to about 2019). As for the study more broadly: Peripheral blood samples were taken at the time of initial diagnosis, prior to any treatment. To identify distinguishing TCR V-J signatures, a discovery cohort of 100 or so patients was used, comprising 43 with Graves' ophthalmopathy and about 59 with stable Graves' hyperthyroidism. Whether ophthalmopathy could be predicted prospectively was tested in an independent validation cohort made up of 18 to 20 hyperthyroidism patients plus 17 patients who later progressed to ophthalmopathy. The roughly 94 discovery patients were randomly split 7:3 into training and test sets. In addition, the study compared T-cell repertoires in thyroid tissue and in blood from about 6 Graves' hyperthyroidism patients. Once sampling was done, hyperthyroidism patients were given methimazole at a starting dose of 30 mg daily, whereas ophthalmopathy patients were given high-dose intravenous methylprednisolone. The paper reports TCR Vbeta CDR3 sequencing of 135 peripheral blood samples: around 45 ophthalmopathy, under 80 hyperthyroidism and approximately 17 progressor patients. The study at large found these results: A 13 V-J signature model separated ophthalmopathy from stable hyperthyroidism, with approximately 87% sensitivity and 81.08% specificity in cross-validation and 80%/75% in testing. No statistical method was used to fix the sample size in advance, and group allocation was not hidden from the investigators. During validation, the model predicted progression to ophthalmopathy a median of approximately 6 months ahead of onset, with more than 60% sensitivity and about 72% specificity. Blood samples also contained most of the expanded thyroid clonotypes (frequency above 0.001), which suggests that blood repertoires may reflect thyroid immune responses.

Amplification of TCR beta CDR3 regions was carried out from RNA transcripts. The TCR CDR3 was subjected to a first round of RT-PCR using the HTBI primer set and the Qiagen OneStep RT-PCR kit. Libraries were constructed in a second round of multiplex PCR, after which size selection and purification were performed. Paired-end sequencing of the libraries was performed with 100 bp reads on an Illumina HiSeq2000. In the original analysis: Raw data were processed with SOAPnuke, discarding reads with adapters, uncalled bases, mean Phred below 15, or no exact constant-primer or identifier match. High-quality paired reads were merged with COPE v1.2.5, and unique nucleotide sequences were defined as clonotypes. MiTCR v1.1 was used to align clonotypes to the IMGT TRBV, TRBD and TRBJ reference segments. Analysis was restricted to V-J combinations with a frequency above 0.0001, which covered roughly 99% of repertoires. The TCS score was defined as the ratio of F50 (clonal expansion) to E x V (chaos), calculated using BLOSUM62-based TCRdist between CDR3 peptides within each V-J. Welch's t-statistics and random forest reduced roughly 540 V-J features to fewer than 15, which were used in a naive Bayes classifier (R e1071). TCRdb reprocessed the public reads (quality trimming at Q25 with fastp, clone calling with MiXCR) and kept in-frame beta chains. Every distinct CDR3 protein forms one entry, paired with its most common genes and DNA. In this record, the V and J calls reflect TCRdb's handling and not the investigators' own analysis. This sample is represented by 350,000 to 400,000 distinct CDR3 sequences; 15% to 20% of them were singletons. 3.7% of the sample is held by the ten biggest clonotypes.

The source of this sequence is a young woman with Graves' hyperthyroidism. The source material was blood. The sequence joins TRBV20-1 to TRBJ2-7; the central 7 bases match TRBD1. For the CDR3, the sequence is CSASDRYYEQYF. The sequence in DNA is TGCAGTGCTTCGGACAGGTACTACGAGCAGTACTTC.